A single sample is the source of the 24 T cell receptor beta chains below, sequenced in a study of blood T cell repertoires in COVID-19. Here immunoSEQ multiplex PCR was the method, and the copy in TCRdb shows in-frame clones only, minus some. This table holds 140,000 or so clones, 65% to 85% found once. Sequencing was carried out using peripheral blood. These TCRs come from a woman in her sixties with acute or convalescent COVID-19.

The chain uses TRBV18 and TRBJ1-2; 8 bases agree with TRBD1. This CDR3 region has 13 residues. Germline V gene data show CDR1 as KGHSH and CDR2 as LQKENI. The ends lost 5 bases at V and 3 bases at J; junction bases unmatched: 2. CDR3 in amino acids: CASSSTGDYGYTF. The CDR3 DNA sequence: TGTGCCAGCTCATCGACAGGGGACTATGGCTACACCTTC.

V is TRBV30 and J is TRBJ2-7; D ambiguous. The CDR3 contains 14 residues. Germline assignment: CDR1 GTSNPN and CDR2 SVGIG (reference sequence). The V and J ends lost 3 bases and 2 bases respectively, with 14 bases between them. The CDR3 nucleotides are TGTGCCTGGAGCCCCCGAGGTGGCGCCTACGAGCAGTACTTC. This sequence encodes CAWSPRGGAYEQYF.

The rearrangement links TRBV10-3 to TRBJ1-2, with 7 bases identical to TRBD1. The germline CDR1 and CDR2 sequences are ENHRY and SYGVKD. J lost 2 bases, V lost 6 bases, and 12 bases had no gene match. This CDR3 has 16 amino acids. The CDR3 DNA sequence: TGTGCCATCAGCGGCGGAGGGGGCGATTTCAACTATGGCTACACCTTC. Translating it yields CAISGGGGDFNYGYTF.

The DNA of the CDR3 is TGTGCCAGCAGCGTAGGGGGCAATAACTACGAGCAGTACTTC. It yields the protein CASSVGGNNYEQYF. V gene TRBV9 combines with J gene TRBJ2-7; D perhaps matches TRBD1 (5 bases). Trimming took off 0 bases at V and 3 bases at J, with 10 bases between the two ends. The germline V gene encodes CDR1 SGDLS and CDR2 YYNGEE. This CDR3 contains 14 residues.

This clone was detected once. This chain connects TRBV9 to TRBJ2-1; no clear D. The CDR3 consists of 15 residues. V was shortened by 1 base and J by 0 bases, with 8 bases between the two germline ends. Germline CDR1 and CDR2: SGDLS and YYNGEE. CDR3 loop: CASSVFGSSYNEQFF. CDR3 sequence (DNA): TGTGCCAGCAGCGTATTCGGTAGCTCCTACAATGAGCAGTTCTTC. The full variable domain, rest sourced from reference TRBV9 and TRBJ2-1, is DSGVTQTPKHLITATGQRVTLRCSPRSGDLSVYWYQQSLDQGLQFLIQYYNGEERAKGNILERFSAQQFPDLHSELNLSSLELGDSALYFCASSVFGSSYNEQFFGPGTRLTVL.

This sequence joins TRBV6-5 and TRBJ2-7; 10 bases are shared with TRBD2. CDR3 length equals 15 residues. Germline CDR1 MNHEY, CDR2 SVGAGI. V was clipped by 7 bases and J by 1 base; unmatched bases: 7. CDR3 protein: CASKSGRADSYEQYF. The CDR3 nucleotides are TGTGCCAGCAAGAGCGGGAGGGCCGATTCCTACGAGCAGTACTTC.

This rearrangement joins TRBV7-8 to TRBJ2-3; 11 bases are a match to TRBD2. The CDR3 is 16 amino acids. Germline V gives CDR1 SGHVS, CDR2 FQNEAQ. V trimming: 5 bases; J trimming: 5 bases; junction bases outside the gene matches: 9. The CDR3 sequence is CASSLSLAGAIDTQYF. CDR3 nucleotides: TGTGCCAGCAGCCTCTCACTAGCGGGAGCTATAGATACGCAGTATTTT. The full variable domain, completed using reference TRBV7-8 and TRBJ2-3, is GAGVSQSPRYKVAKRGQDVALRCDPISGHVSLFWYQQALGQGPEFLTYFQNEAQLDKSGLPSDRFFAERPEGSVSTLKIQRTQQEDSAVYLCASSLSLAGAIDTQYFGPGTRLTVL.

This clone was picked up a small number of times. V is TRBV5-1 and J is TRBJ1-2, with a weak D call TRBD1 (6 bases). The CDR3 is 14 amino acids. Germline V gene lookup returns CDR1 SGHRS and CDR2 YFSETQ. V was cut by 0 bases and J by 7 bases, with 13 bases left in between. CDR3 nucleotides: TGCGCCAGCAGCTTGGGGCAGGGGATTGGTGGCTACACCTTC. It specifies CASSLGQGIGGYTF.

This chain uses TRBV3-1 (or the pseudogene TRBV3-2) with TRBJ1-2; 8 nucleotides match TRBD1. Germline V gene sequence: CDR1 LGHDT, CDR2 YNNKEL (reference sequence). J was trimmed by 5 bases and V by 5 bases; bases with no gene match: 7. The CDR3 covers 14 residues. CDR3 sequence (DNA): TGTGCCAGCAGCGCACTCCAGGGGGCGTATGGCTACACCTTC. Its protein product is CASSALQGAYGYTF.

For the CDR3, the DNA is TGTGCCAGCAGTGACAAACCGGGACTCTATCTTTGGGACGAGCAGTACTTC. Protein product: CASSDKPGLYLWDEQYF. The J gene is TRBJ2-7, the V gene TRBV27, with a weak D call TRBD2 (6 bases). This CDR3 has 17 residues. Per the germline V gene, CDR1 is MNHEY and CDR2 is SMNVEV (reference sequence). V lost 5 bases, J lost 5 bases, and 25 bases lay in between.

V gene TRBV11-2 combines with J gene TRBJ2-7; 11 bases are a match to TRBD2. The CDR3 loop spans 15 amino acids. J lost 0 bases, V lost 3 bases, and 1 base had no gene match. The germline V gene encodes CDR1 SGHAT and CDR2 FQNNGV. The DNA for the CDR3 is TGTGCCAGCAGCTTCGGGACTAGCGGCTCCTACGAGCAGTACTTC. Its translation is CASSFGTSGSYEQYF.

This clone was detected only a few times. V and J are TRBV10-2 and TRBJ2-3; 12 bases line up with TRBD2. V was clipped by 2 bases and J by 4 bases; unmatched bases: 7. Germline lookup yields CDR1 WSHSY and CDR2 SAAADI. CDR3 length: 17 residues. In nucleotides, the CDR3 is TGCGCCAGCAGTGAGGAAAGACTAGCGGGAGTACCAGATACGCAGTATTTT. This gives the protein CASSEERLAGVPDTQYF.

V gene TRBV6-6 combines with J gene TRBJ1-5; 12 bases are shared with TRBD1. CDR1 is MNHNY and CDR2 is SVGAGI in the germline V gene (reference sequence). The CDR3 runs to 19 residues. V gave up 6 bases and J gave up 2 bases; unmatched junction bases: 14. CDR3 sequence (DNA): TGTGCCAGCAGCCGAATGGGACAGGGGGCGAGTAAGGGCAATCAGCCCCAGCATTTT. This codes for CASSRMGQGASKGNQPQHF.

On this clone: Germline is not matched at one junction end, which may reflect a read error. This same CDR3 is encoded by further DNA sequences in the sample. The V gene is TRBV19, the J gene TRBJ2-7; no clear D. The CDR3 spans 15 residues. CDR1 and CDR2 (germline): LNHDA, SQIVND (reference sequence). CDR3 bases: TGTGCCAGTAGTATAGTCTTTCAAGAGATCTACGAACAGTACTTC. Protein sequence: CASSIVFQEIYEQYF.

This chain uses TRBV29-1 with TRBJ2-7, with 9 bases fitting TRBD1. This CDR3 comprises 12 residues. CDR1 and CDR2 (germline): SQVTM, ANQGSEA. J was trimmed by 4 bases and V by 4 bases; bases with no gene match: 2. In DNA, the CDR3 is TGCAGCGTTGGACAGGGGGTGTACGAGCAGTACTTC. It translates to CSVGQGVYEQYF.

The rearrangement uses TRBV28 and TRBJ1-6; tentative D call: TRBD1 (5 bases). Per the germline V gene, CDR1 is MDHEN and CDR2 is SYDVKM. This CDR3 region has 16 residues. Trimming took off 5 bases at V and 2 bases at J, with 13 bases between the two ends. CDR3 sequence (DNA): TGTGCCAGCAGTCTTCTCGGGGGGGCCTATAATTCACCCCTCCACTTT. It yields the protein CASSLLGGAYNSPLHF.

This clone was observed a single time. The J gene is TRBJ2-1, the V gene TRBV21-1; the D call TRBD2 from the table was never checked on the DNA. TRBV21-1 is reported as a pseudogene. CDR3 length: 20 residues. The CDR3 region is CASSKVIGSGHKNSYNEQFF. The DNA for the CDR3 is TGTGCCAGCAGCAAAGTTATCGGTAGCGGGCACAAGAACTCCTACAATGAGCAGTTCTTC.

J is TRBJ2-2 and V is TRBV6-5; D remains unclear. The CDR3 is 13 amino acids. V gave up 6 bases and J gave up 4 bases, with 9 bases separating them. Germline V gene data show CDR1 as MNHEY and CDR2 as SVGAGI. CDR3 residues: CASRPSGTGELFF. The DNA for the CDR3 is TGTGCCAGCAGACCCTCCGGCACCGGGGAGCTGTTTTTT.

This clone was recorded once. The CDR3 region has the DNA TGTGCCAACGGACTTTATAGGAGGATGTATGAGCAGTTCTTC. It encodes CANGLYRRMYEQFF. The chain is built from TRBV12-1 and TRBJ2-1; the table's TRBD2 call for D was not verified on the DNA. TRBV12-1 is noted as a pseudogene. The CDR3 has 14 residues.

This clone came up once. The V call is TRBV7-8, the J call TRBJ2-1; D may be TRBD2 (5 bases). The CDR3 is made up of 16 amino acids. From germline, CDR1 is SGHVS and CDR2 FQNEAQ. V lost 0 bases and J lost 5, with 14 bases in between. DNA for the CDR3: TGTGCCAGCAGCTTAGCTGGGCGGGCTACTAACAATGAGCAGTTCTTC. It specifies CASSLAGRATNNEQFF. The complete variable domain, with remaining parts taken from reference TRBV7-8 and TRBJ2-1, reads GAGVSQSPRYKVAKRGQDVALRCDPISGHVSLFWYQQALGQGPEFLTYFQNEAQLDKSGLPSDRFFAERPEGSVSTLKIQRTQQEDSAVYLCASSLAGRATNNEQFFGPGTRLTVL.

The V call is TRBV6-2 or TRBV6-3, the J call TRBJ1-6; D is perhaps TRBD1 (5 bases). With 0 bases removed from V and 0 bases from J, the gap between germline ends came to 9 bases. Germline-derived CDR1 and CDR2 are MNHEY and SVGEGT. The CDR3 is 17 residues long. CDR3 amino acids: CASSYSEGSSYNSPLHF. CDR3 in DNA: TGTGCCAGCAGTTACTCGGAGGGGAGCTCCTATAATTCACCCCTCCACTTT.

This chain uses TRBV2 with TRBJ2-1; D ambiguous. Trimming took off 7 bases at V and 2 bases at J, with 3 bases between the two ends. The CDR3 runs to 11 residues. Germline V CDR1 and CDR2: SNHLY, FYNNEI. The CDR3 region has the DNA TGTGCCAGCACCACCTACAATGAGCAGTTCTTC. This translates into CASTTYNEQFF.

J is TRBJ1-4 and V is TRBV11-2; no clear D gene. CDR1 is SGHAT, CDR2 FQNNGV, per germline. Trimming stripped 5 bases from V and 0 bases from J, with 13 bases between. This CDR3 spans 16 amino acids. CDR3 nucleotides: TGTGCCAGCAGCCCTGGACTTGGAGCAACTAATGAAAAACTGTTTTTT. It is translated as CASSPGLGATNEKLFF. Complete variable domain (other parts from reference TRBV11-2 and TRBJ1-4): EAGVAQSPRYKIIEKRQSVAFWCNPISGHATLYWYQQILGQGPKLLIQFQNNGVVDDSQLPKDRFSAERLKGVDSTLKIQPAKLEDSAVYLCASSPGLGATNEKLFFGSGTQLSVL.

The table lists this clone with a few counts. V gene TRBV29-1 combines with J gene TRBJ1-1, with 9 bases fitting TRBD1. Germline V gene sequence: CDR1 SQVTM, CDR2 ANQGSEA. The CDR3 runs 13 residues. Trimming removed 7 bases from V and 4 bases from J; junction bases left unmatched: 7. This CDR3 is CSAEQGAVTEAFF. The CDR3 DNA is TGCAGCGCGGAACAGGGGGCGGTCACTGAAGCTTTCTTT. Full variable domain (outside the CDR3, taken from reference TRBV29-1 and TRBJ1-1): SAVISQKPSRDICQRGTSLTIQCQVDSQVTMMFWYRQQPGQSLTLIATANQGSEATYESGFVIDKFPISRPNLTFSTLTVSNMSPEDSSIYLCSAEQGAVTEAFFGQGTRLTVV.